Described below is a single T cell receptor beta chain sequence and its context. Its antigen is as yet unknown. The CDR3 has 16 residues. The trim removed 5 bases at V and 6 bases at J, leaving 11 bases unmatched. Germline V gene data show CDR1 as MDHEN and CDR2 as SYDVKM. The data originate from a study of T cell responses to AZD1222 COVID-19 vaccine. Findings and caveats of the study: Mostly white British, mostly female donors; authors suggested clonal diversity may be underestimated. Vaccine-associated CD4 TCRs spanned spike, dominant at 160-218 and 743-854.

The protocol was immunoSEQ multiplex PCR, while the TCRdb copy is restricted to in-frame clones and leaves out a portion. The repertoire includes roughly 140,000 clones, approximately 88% of them detected once, and 3% to 4% sits in the top ten. The TCR was taken from an adult in good health. This specimen consisted of peripheral blood, obtained on day 0 of MenACWY control vaccination. The chain recombines TRBV28 with TRBJ1-4; TRBD1 aligns across 8 bases. The CDR3, as DNA: TGTGCCAGCAGTATTAACGGACAGGGAGGATATGAAAAACTGTTTTTT. Translation: CASSINGQGGYEKLFF.